This passage covers 8 T cell receptor beta chains from one sample sequenced in a study of Ad26.COV2.S vaccination and SARS-CoV-2 variants. Only in-frame clones appear in the TCRdb table, and some are missing; sequencing was by immunoSEQ multiplex PCR. This table holds 350,000 to 500,000 clones, 90% found once. Treatment indicated: 15 to 20 received Ad26.COV2.S at low or high dose, single or two shots; 5 received placebo; per-sample allocation not given. Specimens were obtained on day 63 following the first vaccine or placebo injection. The sequenced sample was peripheral blood, obtained in a trial of Ad26.COV2.S vaccine versus placebo. The receptors derive from a person aged 18-60 years who received the Ad26.COV2.S COVID-19 vaccine or a placebo.

CDR3 nucleotide sequence: TGTGCCAGCAGTGAACTGGGTTTGAACACTGAAGCTTTCTTT. Translation gives CASSELGLNTEAFF. V is TRBV2 and J is TRBJ1-1; D remains unclear. Germline V gives CDR1 SNHLY, CDR2 FYNNEI. This CDR3 is built from 14 residues. The V and J ends lost 2 bases and 0 bases respectively, with 7 bases between them.

A remark on this clone: Other DNA sequences in the sample encode the same CDR3. CDR3 sequence reads: CASSPPGLAGEGEQFF. The CDR3, as DNA: TGTGCCAGCTCACCTCCGGGACTAGCGGGAGAAGGAGAGCAGTTCTTC. This sequence joins TRBV18 and TRBJ2-1; 14 nucleotides align to TRBD2. Germline V gene lookup returns CDR1 KGHSH and CDR2 LQKENI. Germline trimming cut 3 bases from V and 10 bases from J; bases unmatched to any gene: 8. This CDR3 contains 16 residues.

This sequence joins TRBV5-8 and TRBJ2-1, with a possible D match to TRBD1 (5 bases). Germline assignment: CDR1 SGHTS and CDR2 YDEGEE. V lost 5 bases, J lost 6 bases, and 21 bases lay in between. The CDR3 covers 16 residues. As DNA, the CDR3 is TGTGCCAGCAGAACCGAGTTGGGGATAAGGGGCAATGAGCAGTTCTTC. Residues: CASRTELGIRGNEQFF.

The rearrangement uses TRBV7-3 and TRBJ1-1; no definite D call. The V end was cut by 4 bases, the J end by 12 bases, with 15 bases between. The CDR3 runs 12 residues. Germline V gives CDR1 SGHTA, CDR2 FQGTGA. CDR3 protein: CASSSHLGLPFF. In DNA form, the CDR3 reads TGTGCCAGCAGCTCCCACCTCGGGTTACCTTTCTTT.

As to this clone: Other DNA sequences in this sample translate to the same CDR3. This chain links TRBV28 with TRBJ2-3; D not certain. Germline V lookup: CDR1 MDHEN, CDR2 SYDVKM. V was clipped by 5 bases and J by 2 bases, with 2 bases between them. The CDR3 length is 11 residues. Here the CDR3 DNA reads TGTGCCAGCAGTCTCACAGATACGCAGTATTTT. Amino acids: CASSLTDTQYF.

The chain combines TRBV12-3 or TRBV12-4 with TRBJ1-6; the match to TRBD1 covers 7 bases. V lost 10 bases, J lost 7 bases, and 7 bases stayed unmatched. This CDR3 spans 13 amino acids. CDR3 nucleotide sequence: TGTGCCACCTACAGGGGAGGGAATTCACCCCTCCACTTT. Translated, it gives CATYRGGNSPLHF.

The chain has TRBV6-5 and TRBJ1-4; D is uncertain. CDR1 MNHEY and CDR2 SVGAGI come from the germline V gene. Trimming pared 0 bases from V and 5 bases from J, leaving 7 bases between. There are 14 residues in the CDR3. CDR3 region: CASSYSRLNEKLFF. The CDR3 region has the DNA TGTGCCAGCAGTTACTCGAGACTAAATGAAAAACTGTTTTTT.

V is TRBV6-5 and J is TRBJ1-5, with 7 nucleotides matching TRBD1. With V trimmed by 0 bases and J by 4 bases, 3 bases remained unmatched. Germline values: CDR1 MNHEY, CDR2 SVGAGI. The CDR3 is 15 amino acids. CDR3 in DNA: TGTGCCAGCAGTTACTCCGTGACAGGGAATCAGCCCCAGCATTTT. The encoded protein is CASSYSVTGNQPQHF.